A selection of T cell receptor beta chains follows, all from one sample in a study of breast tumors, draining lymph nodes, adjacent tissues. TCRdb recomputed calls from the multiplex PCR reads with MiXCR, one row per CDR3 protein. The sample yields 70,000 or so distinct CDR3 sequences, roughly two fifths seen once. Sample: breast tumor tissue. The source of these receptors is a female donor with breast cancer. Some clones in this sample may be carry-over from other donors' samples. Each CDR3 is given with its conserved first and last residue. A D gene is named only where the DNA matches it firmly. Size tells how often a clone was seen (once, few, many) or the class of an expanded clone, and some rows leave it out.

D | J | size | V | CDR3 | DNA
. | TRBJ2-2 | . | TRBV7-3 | CASSLRYRGELFF | TGTGCCAGCAGCTTAAGGTACAGGGGGGAGCTGTTTTTT
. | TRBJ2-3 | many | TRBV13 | CASSLVDTQYF | TGTGCCAGCAGCTTGGTGGATACGCAGTATTTT
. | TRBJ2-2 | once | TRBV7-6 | CAGSGSGELFF | TGTGCCGGCAGCGGCAGCGGGGAGCTGTTTTTT
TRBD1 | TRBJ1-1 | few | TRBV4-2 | CASSQSPGQVFSSTEAFF | TGTGCCAGCAGCCAGTCACCGGGACAGGTTTTTTCGAGCACTGAAGCTTTCTTT
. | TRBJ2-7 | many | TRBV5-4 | CASSVWDRSSYEQYF | TGTGCCAGCAGCGTATGGGACCGGAGCTCCTACGAGCAGTACTTC
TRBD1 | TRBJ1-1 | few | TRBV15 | CATSRGGTGITEAFF | TGTGCCACCAGCAGAGGGGGGACAGGGATCACTGAAGCTTTCTTT
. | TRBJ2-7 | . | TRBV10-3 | CAISERVRGSYEQYF | TGTGCCATCAGTGAGCGGGTAAGGGGCTCCTACGAGCAGTACTTC
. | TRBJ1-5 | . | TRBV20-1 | CSAREIAGPSETQHF | TGCAGTGCTAGAGAAATAGCGGGGCCTTCGGAGACCCAGCATTTT
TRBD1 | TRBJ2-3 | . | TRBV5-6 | CASSFGDRAYNEQYF | TGTGCCAGCAGCTTTGGGGACAGGGCCTACAATGAGCAGTATTTT
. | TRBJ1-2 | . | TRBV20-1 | CSAETGEDYGYTF | TGCAGTGCAGAGACAGGTGAAGACTATGGCTACACCTTC
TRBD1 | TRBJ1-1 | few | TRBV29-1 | CSGRQGLTEAFF | TGCAGCGGTCGACAGGGTTTAACTGAAGCTTTCTTT
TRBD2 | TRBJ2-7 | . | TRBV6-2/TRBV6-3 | CASSRSRTSGPPYEQYF | TGTGCCAGCAGTCGTTCACGGACTAGCGGGCCCCCCTACGAGCAGTACTTC
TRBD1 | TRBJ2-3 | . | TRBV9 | CAINTGVGTDTQYF | TGTGCCATTAATACAGGGGTTGGCACAGATACGCAGTATTTT
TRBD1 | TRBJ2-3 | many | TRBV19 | CASQRQGATDTQYF | TGTGCCAGCCAAAGACAGGGGGCCACAGATACGCAGTATTTT
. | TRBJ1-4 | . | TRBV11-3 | CASSPGGWTNEKLFF | TGTGCCAGCAGCCCGGGGGGGTGGACTAATGAAAAACTGTTTTTT
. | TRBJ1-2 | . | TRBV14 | CASSHHGWSGERPEQFDGYTF | TGTGCCAGCAGCCACCACGGATGGTCGGGAGAGAGACCCGAGCAGTTTGATGGCTACACCTTC
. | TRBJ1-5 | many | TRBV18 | CASSPTLGSGQPQHF | TGTGCCAGCTCACCGACTCTAGGGAGCGGACAGCCCCAGCATTTT
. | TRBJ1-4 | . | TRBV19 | CASTRGLNEELLF | TGTGCCAGTACTCGGGGTCTAAATGAAGAACTGCTTTTT
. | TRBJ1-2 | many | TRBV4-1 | CASSRIDRGGRGYTF | TGCGCCAGCAGCCGGATCGATCGCGGAGGGAGAGGCTACACCTTC
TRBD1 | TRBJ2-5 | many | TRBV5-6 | CASSLRTGPRETQYF | TGTGCCAGCAGCTTGAGGACAGGGCCACGGGAGACCCAGTACTTC
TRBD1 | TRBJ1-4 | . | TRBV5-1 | CASRLIGTGLYEKLFF | TGCGCCAGCAGGCTTATCGGGACAGGGCTATATGAAAAACTGTTTTTT
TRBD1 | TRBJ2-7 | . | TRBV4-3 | CASSRGTGLGTYEQYF | TGCGCCAGCAGCCGAGGGACAGGGTTAGGGACCTACGAGCAGTACTTC
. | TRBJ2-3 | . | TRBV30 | CAWSLSTDTQYF | TGTGCCTGGAGTCTAAGCACAGATACGCAGTATTTT
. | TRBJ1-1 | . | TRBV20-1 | CSASPIREAFF | TGCAGTGCTAGCCCCATCCGTGAAGCTTTCTTT
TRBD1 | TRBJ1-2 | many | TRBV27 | CASSSSDRLRYGYTF | TGTGCCAGCAGTTCCTCGGACAGGCTGAGGTATGGCTACACCTTC
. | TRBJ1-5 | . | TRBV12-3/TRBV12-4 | CASSLPGGGGNQPQHF | TGTGCCAGCAGTCTCCCGGGGGGAGGGGGCAATCAGCCCCAGCATTTT
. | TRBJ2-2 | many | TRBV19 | CASSRGIGTGELFF | TGTGCCAGTAGTCGGGGGATCGGCACCGGGGAGCTGTTTTTT
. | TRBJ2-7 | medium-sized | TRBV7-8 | CASKDYYEQYF | TGTGCCAGCAAAGATTACTACGAGCAGTACTTC
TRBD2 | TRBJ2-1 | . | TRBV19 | CASSMSGLAGSTDTQFF | TGTGCCAGTAGTATGTCCGGACTAGCGGGTAGCACAGATACGCAGTTCTTC
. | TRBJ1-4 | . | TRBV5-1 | CASSSWGSGNEKLFF | TGCGCCAGCAGCTCTTGGGGAAGCGGTAATGAAAAACTGTTTTTT
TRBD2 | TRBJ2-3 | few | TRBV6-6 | CASSPPNRLASDTQYF | TGTGCCAGCAGTCCTCCGAACCGACTAGCCTCAGATACGCAGTATTTT
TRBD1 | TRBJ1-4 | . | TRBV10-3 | CAIKTGQGAEKLFF | TGTGCCATCAAAACGGGACAGGGGGCTGAAAAACTGTTTTTT
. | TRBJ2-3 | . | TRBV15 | CATSRDLTLTDTQYF | TGTGCCACCAGCAGAGATCTGACTCTCACAGATACGCAGTATTTT
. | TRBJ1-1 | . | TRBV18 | CASSPRGDGSMGTEAFF | TGTGCCAGCTCACCACGCGGGGACGGAAGCATGGGGACTGAAGCTTTCTTT
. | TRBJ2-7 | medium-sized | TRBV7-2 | CASSLEPSSYEQYF | TGTGCCAGCAGCTTAGAGCCGTCCTCCTACGAGCAGTACTTC
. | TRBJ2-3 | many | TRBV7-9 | CASSPIWEGEDTQYF | TGTGCCAGCAGCCCCATATGGGAGGGGGAAGATACGCAGTATTTT
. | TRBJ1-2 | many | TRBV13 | CASSLGARESYGYTF | TGTGCCAGCAGCTTAGGCGCAAGGGAGAGCTATGGCTACACCTTC